This record looks at one T cell receptor (beta chain) sequence and its context. The antigen is undetermined. PCR was performed using 60 Vbeta and 13 Jbeta primers. This table comes from immunoSEQ multiplex PCR, and its TCRdb copy is limited to in-frame clones, with some not included. The sample includes some 140,000 clones, roughly 70% of them seen just once. This entry comes from a study of cytomegalovirus exposure and HLA in healthy donors. Germline V gene data show CDR1 as MNHEY and CDR2 as SVGAGI. The CDR3 contains 15 residues. V lost 2 bases to trimming and J lost 0 bases, with 5 bases between them. Notes on the study in general: Being indistinguishable, some V segments were excluded, TRBV6-2 and TRBV6-3 among them. For cytomegalovirus status, the classifier reportedly gave diagnoses with high specificity and sensitivity. The later analysis indicated that the majority of CMV-associated TCR beta chains appeared HLA-restricted.

The sample was PBMCs. This TCR was sampled from a man aged 40-55 years in good health and CMV-seronegative. The J gene is TRBJ2-6, the V gene TRBV6-5; D not certain. CDR3 residues: CASSYQVSGANVLTF. CDR3 DNA: TGTGCCAGCAGTTACCAGGTCTCTGGGGCCAACGTCCTGACTTTC.